The 26 T cell receptor beta chains reported below all come from one sample, sequenced in a study of T cells in localized non-small cell lung cancer. Profiled with immunoSEQ multiplex PCR; TCRdb holds only in-frame clones, not every one. This table holds about 52,000 clones, about nine tenths found once. The sequencing used peripheral blood, collected before any cancer treatment. These receptors were taken from a male donor aged 60 or older with stage III squamous cell lung carcinoma.

The chain couples TRBV6-5 to TRBJ1-1; TRBD1 matches at 10 bases. After removal of 2 bases from V and 7 bases from J, the junction contained 7 bases not matched to a gene. The CDR3 consists of 15 residues. Germline values: CDR1 MNHEY, CDR2 SVGAGI. The CDR3 protein is CASSYGTGAPFEAFF. The CDR3 DNA reads as TGTGCCAGCAGTTACGGGACAGGGGCTCCTTTTGAAGCTTTCTTT.

V is TRBV6-1 and J is TRBJ2-3; TRBD1 matches 7 bases. Trimming took 6 bases from V and 3 from J; bases not matched to a gene: 12. Per germline, CDR1 MNHNS and CDR2 SASEGT. This CDR3 has 16 residues. The CDR3, as DNA: TGTGCCAGCAGGGAAACAGGGGCGCGGTTTACAGATACGCAGTATTTT. Residues: CASRETGARFTDTQYF.

The gene calls are TRBV4-2 and TRBJ2-7; TRBD2 matches 9 bases. This CDR3 comprises 15 residues. CDR1 LGHNA and CDR2 YNFKEQ come from the germline V gene. The trim removed 0 bases at V and 3 bases at J, leaving 3 bases unmatched. Here the CDR3 reads CASSQESGGIYEQYF. The CDR3 DNA is TGTGCCAGCAGCCAAGAAAGCGGGGGGATCTACGAGCAGTACTTC.

The CDR3 loop is CASSTGIAGGPADTQYF. The CDR3 DNA reads as TGTGCCAGCTCTACCGGGATAGCGGGAGGGCCGGCAGATACGCAGTATTTT. The chain joins TRBV18 to TRBJ2-3; 11 positions agree with TRBD2. The CDR3 runs 17 residues. Trimming removed 6 bases from V and 4 bases from J; junction bases left unmatched: 12. The germline V gene has CDR1 KGHSH and CDR2 LQKENI.

The rearrangement uses TRBV7-2 and TRBJ2-7; 10 bases agree with TRBD1. The germline V gene encodes CDR1 SGHTA and CDR2 FQGNSA. Trimming removed 0 bases from V and 2 bases from J; junction bases left unmatched: 7. CDR3 length: 17 residues. The CDR3 spells CASSLALKGQGAYEQYF. CDR3 nucleotides: TGTGCCAGCAGCTTAGCGCTAAAAGGACAGGGGGCCTACGAGCAGTACTTC.

The gene calls are TRBV27 and TRBJ1-3; tentatively, D is TRBD1 (5 bases). The CDR3 loop spans 14 amino acids. CDR1 is MNHEY and CDR2 is SMNVEV in the germline V gene (reference sequence). The V end lost 7 bases, the J end lost 4 bases, and 14 bases lay between the germline ends. CDR3 sequence (DNA): TGTGCCAGCATGACCGGGACCAAAGGAAACACCATATATTTT. This gives the protein CASMTGTKGNTIYF.

This chain links TRBV19 with TRBJ2-7, with TRBD1 as a possible D gene (6 bases). The CDR3 is 14 residues long. The V and J ends lost 4 bases and 4 bases respectively, with 14 bases between them. Germline CDR1 is LNHDA and CDR2 is SQIVND (reference sequence). Written as DNA, the CDR3 is TGTGCCAGTAGTACCGGGACAACTTATTACGAGCAGTACTTC. Its translation: CASSTGTTYYEQYF.

The chain carries TRBV2 and TRBJ2-3, with 7 bases fitting TRBD1. The CDR3 contains 16 residues. With V trimmed by 6 bases and J by 1 base, 10 bases remained unmatched. The germline CDR1 and CDR2 sequences are SNHLY and FYNNEI. CDR3 in amino acids: CASSPTDRRGTDTQYF. The CDR3 DNA is TGTGCCAGCAGCCCCACGGACAGGCGGGGCACAGATACGCAGTATTTT.

This clone was counted once. This sequence joins TRBV10-3 and TRBJ1-1; no definite D call. Germline-derived CDR1 and CDR2 are ENHRY and SYGVKD. Trimming cost V 9 bases and J 0 bases, with 11 bases left between them. This CDR3 is built from 13 residues. The CDR3 reads CAIGPLLNTEAFF. In DNA form, the CDR3 reads TGTGCCATTGGACCACTTCTGAACACTGAAGCTTTCTTT.

J is TRBJ2-2 and V is TRBV5-1; D gene ambiguous. Trimming cost V 0 bases and J 7 bases, with 10 bases left between them. This CDR3 has 14 amino acids. Germline V gives CDR1 SGHRS, CDR2 YFSETQ. CDR3 loop: CASSLESSYGELFF. The CDR3 DNA reads as TGCGCCAGCAGCTTGGAATCTAGTTACGGGGAGCTGTTTTTT.

The sample holds one count of this clone. The chain has TRBV25-1 and TRBJ1-2, with TRBD1 matching over 10 bases. Germline CDR1 is MGHDK and CDR2 is SYGVNS. This CDR3 has 12 amino acids. V lost 7 bases and J lost 7; bases outside the gene matches: 3. CDR3: CASTDRGFGYTF. DNA of the CDR3: TGTGCCAGCACGGACAGGGGGTTTGGCTACACCTTC.

The rearrangement links TRBV5-8 to TRBJ1-2; the D gene is possibly TRBD1 (5 bases). V was pared by 1 base and J by 7 bases, with 11 bases between. CDR1 and CDR2 (germline): SGHTS, YDEGEE. The CDR3 is 13 residues long. The CDR3 loop is CASSLSGPGGYTF. The CDR3 nucleotides read TGTGCCAGCAGCTTGTCGGGGCCCGGTGGCTACACCTTC.

This clone is medium-sized in the sample. The chain recombines TRBV5-4 with TRBJ2-1; D remains unclear. Germline loops: CDR1 SGHNT, CDR2 YYREEE (reference sequence). V shed 5 bases and J shed 6 bases, with 18 bases lying between them. This CDR3 region has 15 residues. CDR3 sequence (DNA): TGTGCCAGCAGATCCCTCGGCAGCTCCATCAATGAGCAGTTCTTC. It specifies CASRSLGSSINEQFF.

The chain recombines TRBV5-4 with TRBJ2-2; the D call may be TRBD1 or TRBD2 (5 bases each). Germline V lookup: CDR1 SGHNT, CDR2 YYREEE (reference sequence). The CDR3 totals 15 residues. The V gene lost 4 bases and the J gene lost 0 bases, with 10 bases spanning the gap. CDR3 DNA: TGTGCCAGCAGCCCAGGGACCGCGAACACCGGGGAGCTGTTTTTT. Translating gives CASSPGTANTGELFF.

This clone has only a few counts. The chain carries TRBV19 and TRBJ1-2; unclear D gene. Germline V gene lookup returns CDR1 LNHDA and CDR2 SQIVND (reference sequence). Trimming pared 3 bases from V and 2 bases from J, leaving 7 bases between. This CDR3 is built from 13 residues. The DNA of the CDR3 is TGTGCCAGTAGTATTACAGTCAACTATGGCTACACCTTC. Translating gives CASSITVNYGYTF.

The V call is TRBV7-7, the J call TRBJ2-5; the D gene is possibly TRBD2 (5 bases). Looked up from germline, CDR1 is SSHAT and CDR2 is FNYEAQ (reference sequence). Trimming shortened V by 3 bases and J by 5 bases, and 10 bases separated the two germline ends. The CDR3 runs 13 residues. CDR3 region: CASSFLAYETQYF. The CDR3 bases are TGTGCCAGCAGCTTCCTAGCTTACGAGACCCAGTACTTC.

This sequence joins TRBV27 and TRBJ1-2, with 9 positions matching TRBD1. The CDR3 spans 15 residues. V shed 0 bases and J 3 bases; nucleotides not matched to a gene: 2. The germline V gene has CDR1 MNHEY and CDR2 SMNVEV (reference sequence). The CDR3 spells CASSLSWTGDYGYTF. The CDR3 coding sequence is TGTGCCAGCAGTTTATCGTGGACAGGGGACTATGGCTACACCTTC.

This clone showed up just once. V is TRBV7-8 and J is TRBJ1-3; D is perhaps TRBD1 (6 bases). V dropped 5 bases and J dropped 0 bases, with 11 bases sitting between them. Germline V gene data show CDR1 as SGHVS and CDR2 as FQNEAQ. The CDR3 has 15 amino acids. The CDR3 protein is CASSPGGGSGNTIYF. CDR3 nucleotides: TGTGCCAGCAGCCCTGGAGGGGGCTCTGGAAACACCATATATTTT.

CDR3 nucleotide sequence: TGTGCCAGCAGCTCCACCGCCGGCATTCAGTACTTC. Its protein product is CASSSTAGIQYF. The V and J genes are TRBV5-5 and TRBJ2-4; unclear D gene. This CDR3 comprises 12 residues. From germline, CDR1 is SGHKS and CDR2 YYEKEE (reference sequence). V lost 3 bases, J lost 9 bases, and 10 bases lay in between. Variable domain in full (rest from reference TRBV5-5 and TRBJ2-4): DAGVTQSPTHLIKTRGQQVTLRCSPISGHKSVSWYQQVLGQGPQFIFQYYEKEERGRGNFPDRFSARQFPNYSSELNVNALLLGDSALYLCASSSTAGIQYFGAGTRLSVL.

The CDR3 nucleotides read TGTGCCAGCAGCCGTCGGGGGGCGCGCTCTGAAGCTTTCTTT. Its protein product is CASSRRGARSEAFF. This chain uses TRBV5-4 with TRBJ1-1, with a possible D match to TRBD1 (6 bases). The V gene lost 4 bases and the J gene lost 6 bases, with 16 bases spanning the gap. This CDR3 contains 14 residues. Germline lookup yields CDR1 SGHNT and CDR2 YYREEE (reference sequence).

The rearrangement uses TRBV5-4 and TRBJ2-1; D ambiguous. With 0 bases removed from V and 7 bases from J, the gap between germline ends came to 20 bases. This CDR3 contains 17 residues. CDR1 is SGHNT, CDR2 YYREEE, per germline (reference sequence). The CDR3 spells CASSLDLRSLSGNEQFF. CDR3 bases: TGTGCCAGCAGCTTGGATCTCAGGTCACTCTCCGGGAATGAGCAGTTCTTC.

This chain uses TRBV9 with TRBJ2-3; D perhaps matches TRBD1 (5 bases). The CDR3 sequence is 15 residues long. V was cut by 0 bases and J by 4 bases, with 12 bases left in between. Germline CDR1 reads SGDLS; CDR2 reads YYNGEE. The CDR3 loop reads CASSVGRVAADTQYF. CDR3 nucleotide sequence: TGTGCCAGCAGCGTAGGCAGGGTTGCTGCAGATACGCAGTATTTT.

This clone was counted a single time. This sequence joins TRBV7-9 and TRBJ1-1; D possibly corresponds to TRBD1 (6 bases). With 5 bases removed from V and 5 bases from J, the gap between germline ends came to 15 bases. This CDR3 has 14 residues. Germline values: CDR1 SEHNR, CDR2 FQNEAQ (reference sequence). Here the CDR3 DNA reads TGTGCCAGCAGCGAGGCAGGAAGGGGGACTGAAGCTTTCTTT. Its translation is CASSEAGRGTEAFF.

The chain recombines TRBV19 with TRBJ2-3; D is uncertain. Trimming left V 0 bases short and J 2 bases short, with 6 bases between. The CDR3 sequence is 14 residues long. The germline CDR1 and CDR2 sequences are LNHDA and SQIVND (reference sequence). CDR3 DNA sequence: TGTGCCAGTAGTATAGATTTTGCCACAGATACGCAGTATTTT. Protein sequence: CASSIDFATDTQYF.

The chain combines TRBV5-1 with TRBJ2-7; D may match TRBD1 or TRBD2 (5 bases each). CDR1 and CDR2 (germline): SGHRS, YFSETQ. The CDR3 consists of 14 residues. Trimming cost V 0 bases and J 5 bases, with 12 bases left between them. This CDR3 reads CASSLERGRHEQYF. In DNA, the CDR3 is TGCGCCAGCAGCTTGGAACGGGGACGTCACGAGCAGTACTTC.

This clone was observed a single time. The CDR3: CASSYLSGRDTQYF. DNA for the CDR3: TGTGCCAGCAGTTACCTCAGCGGAAGGGATACGCAGTATTTT. The V call is TRBV6-5, the J call TRBJ2-3; maybe TRBD2 (5 bases). The V end was cut by 2 bases, the J end by 6 bases, with 12 bases between. The CDR3 has 14 amino acids. Germline assignment: CDR1 MNHEY and CDR2 SVGAGI.